Sequencing of this T cell receptor (beta chain) was carried out in a study of T-cell memory formation after mild COVID-19. TCRdb re-called the 5' RACE reads with MiXCR, one entry per CDR3 protein. The sample comprises 150,000 or so distinct CDR3 sequences, approximately 25% of which are singletons, and roughly a quarter rests with the top ten. The V and J ends lost 5 bases and 2 bases, in that order; junction bases with no gene match: 3. The CDR3 contains 15 residues. The sample comprised PBMCs or a T cell subset sorted from them (not recorded which). The chain carries TRBV12-3 or TRBV12-4 and TRBJ2-5; 12 bases align to TRBD2. This sequence originates from an adult woman who had mild COVID-19 (a few samples of this study predate the infection). Cell type and time point are not known. In nucleotides, the CDR3 is TGTGCCAGCAGTCTTACTAGCGGGGGGCAAGAGACCCAGTACTTC. Its protein is CASSLTSGGQETQYF.